Listed below are T cell receptor beta chains from one sample, sequenced in a study of chemoradiotherapy in HPV16-positive cancers. TCRdb keeps only in-frame clones here, not all; method: immunoSEQ multiplex PCR. The sample consists of 35,000 to 45,000 clones, around three quarters of them appearing once. Source: blood, taken from a patient who underwent chemoradiotherapy. The source is a human donor with HPV-associated anogenital cancer. Each CDR3 is given with its conserved first and last residue. The D gene is left open where the match is weak. Clone size is shown for a subset of rows, as once, few, many or a class of expanded clone.

TRBV11-2	TRBD1	-	TRBJ1-1	TGTGCCAGCAGCTCGACAGGGGGTTACACTGAAGCTTTCTTT	CASSSTGGYTEAFF
TRBV6-6	-	-	TRBJ2-5	TGTGCCAGCAGTTCATTGGAGTACCAAGAGACCCAGTACTTC	CASSSLEYQETQYF
TRBV19	-	-	TRBJ1-2	TGTGCCAGTAGTATCCGAGGGCCGGAGGGCTACACCTTC	CASSIRGPEGYTF
TRBV27	-	-	TRBJ1-6	TGTGCCAGCAGTTTAGATGGAGGGTCCTATAATTCACCCCTCCACTTT	CASSLDGGSYNSPLHF
TRBV29-1	TRBD1	-	TRBJ1-2	TGCAGCGTTACAACAGGGGGCTCTGGCTACACCTTC	CSVTTGGSGYTF
TRBV7-7	-	once	TRBJ1-1	TGTGCCAGCAGCTATACGGTGAACACTGAAGCTTTCTTT	CASSYTVNTEAFF
TRBV7-2	TRBD2	-	TRBJ2-5	TGTGCCAGCAGCTTAGTGATTCCCAGACTAGCGGGGCCGAGGGAGACCCAGTACTTC	CASSLVIPRLAGPRETQYF
TRBV29-1	TRBD1	once	TRBJ2-7	TGCAGCGTCAGGACAGGGCGGGCCTACGAGCAGTACTTC	CSVRTGRAYEQYF
TRBV6-6	TRBD1	few	TRBJ1-1	TGTGCCAGCAGTTACTCGGGACAGGGGGAGAACACTGAAGCTTTCTTT	CASSYSGQGENTEAFF
TRBV18	TRBD1	-	TRBJ2-5	TGTGCCAGCTCTCTACAGGGGCAAGAGACCCAGTACTTC	CASSLQGQETQYF